Each of the 23 T cell receptor beta chains below was sequenced from the same sample in a study of cytomegalovirus exposure and HLA in healthy donors. With 60 Vbeta and 13 Jbeta primers, the PCR was carried out. Sequencing used immunoSEQ multiplex PCR; TCRdb keeps in-frame clones, though not all of them. The table for this sample gives 95,000 to 150,000 clones. Sequencing input: PBMCs. These receptors were obtained from a man in his late teens or twenties in good health and CMV-seronegative.

This chain connects TRBV5-1 to TRBJ2-1, with D perhaps TRBD1 (6 bases). The CDR3 length is 14 residues. Germline CDR1 reads SGHRS; CDR2 reads YFSETQ. V was pared by 1 base and J by 7 bases, with 12 bases between. CDR3: CASSLWAGVNEQFF. The DNA of the CDR3 is TGCGCCAGCAGCTTGTGGGCAGGGGTTAATGAGCAGTTCTTC.

The chain has TRBV9 and TRBJ1-2; D not resolved. Trimming shortened V by 0 bases and J by 7 bases, and 13 bases separated the two germline ends. The germline CDR1 and CDR2 sequences are SGDLS and YYNGEE. CDR3 length: 14 residues. The DNA of the CDR3 is TGTGCCAGCAGCGTAGGCCCCGCAGGCACTGGCTACACCTTC. It codes for CASSVGPAGTGYTF.

This chain uses TRBV27 with TRBJ1-2; 11 nucleotides line up with TRBD1. The V segment lost 5 bases and the J segment 7 bases; nucleotides outside the gene matches: 9. The CDR3 is 15 amino acids. The germline gives CDR1 MNHEY, CDR2 SMNVEV (reference sequence). The CDR3 is CASSTLPGTGGGYTF. CDR3 in DNA: TGTGCCAGCAGTACATTGCCCGGGACAGGGGGTGGCTACACCTTC.

The rearrangement links TRBV5-1 to TRBJ2-3; 7 positions agree with TRBD1. Germline CDR1 reads SGHRS; CDR2 reads YFSETQ. With 4 bases clipped from V and 2 bases from J, the junction kept 4 bases outside the gene matches. The length of the CDR3 is 14 residues. Here the CDR3 DNA reads TGCGCCAGCAGCGTGGGACAGCACACAGATACGCAGTATTTT. Encoded protein: CASSVGQHTDTQYF. Combining the CDR3 with reference TRBV5-1 and TRBJ2-3 gives the whole variable domain KAGVTQTPRYLIKTRGQQVTLSCSPISGHRSVSWYQQTPGQGLQFLFEYFSETQRNKGNFPGRFSGRQFSNSRSEMNVSTLELGDSALYLCASSVGQHTDTQYFGPGTRLTVL.

The V and J genes are TRBV2 and TRBJ2-1, with 13 positions matching TRBD2. CDR1 and CDR2 from the germline V gene are SNHLY and FYNNEI. This CDR3 has 13 amino acids. The V segment lost 5 bases and the J segment 14 bases; nucleotides outside the gene matches: 6. This chain's CDR3 is CASSSTSGGFKFF. In nucleotides, the CDR3 is TGTGCCAGCAGTTCGACTAGCGGGGGGTTTAAGTTCTTC.

The genes are TRBV7-9 and TRBJ2-1, with D possibly TRBD2 on 7 matching bases. This CDR3 comprises 15 residues. V was trimmed by 5 bases and J by 2 bases, leaving 13 bases between them. From germline, CDR1 is SEHNR and CDR2 FQNEAQ (reference sequence). CDR3 loop: CASSPPGGPYNEQFF. Written as DNA, the CDR3 is TGTGCCAGCAGCCCCCCGGGGGGCCCCTACAATGAGCAGTTCTTC.

The chain has TRBV11-1 and TRBJ2-5; 8 nucleotides agree with TRBD1. In germline, CDR1 is SGHAT, CDR2 FQDESV (reference sequence). The CDR3 runs 15 residues. V shed 5 bases and J 3 bases; nucleotides not matched to a gene: 8. The CDR3 loop is CASSQTGVLKETQYF. In DNA form, the CDR3 reads TGTGCCAGCAGCCAGACAGGGGTCCTAAAAGAGACCCAGTACTTC.

A word on this clone: At one of its ends the junction is not consistent with the germline gene, which may arise from a read error. The chain carries TRBV20-1 and TRBJ1-1; D is possibly TRBD1 (5 bases). The germline gives CDR1 DFQATT, CDR2 SNEGSKA (reference sequence). The length of the CDR3 is 11 residues. The CDR3 bases are TGCAGCGCTAGAGTGGGGCTTGAAGCTTTCTTT. Amino acids: CSARVGLEAFF.

The chain combines TRBV19 with TRBJ2-5; the D gene is possibly TRBD2 (7 bases). V shed 3 bases and J shed 1 base, with 12 bases lying between them. Germline-derived CDR1 and CDR2 are LNHDA and SQIVND (reference sequence). The CDR3 length is 15 residues. The CDR3 spells CASSIEAGAQETQYF. The CDR3 DNA is TGTGCCAGTAGTATTGAGGCGGGGGCCCAAGAGACCCAGTACTTC. Full variable domain (remainder filled in from reference TRBV19 and TRBJ2-5): DGGITQSPKYLFRKEGQNVTLSCEQNLNHDAMYWYRQDPGQGLRLIYYSQIVNDFQKGDIAEGYSVSREKKESFPLTVTSAQKNPTAFYLCASSIEAGAQETQYFGPGTRLLVL.

The rearrangement uses TRBV19 and TRBJ2-7; the match to TRBD1 covers 9 bases. The CDR3 consists of 15 residues. V lost 6 bases and J lost 5; bases outside the gene matches: 11. Germline V gene lookup returns CDR1 LNHDA and CDR2 SQIVND (reference sequence). In nucleotides, the CDR3 is TGTGCCAGTAGAACCGGGACAGGGAACCCGAACGAGCAGTACTTC. Protein product: CASRTGTGNPNEQYF.

The chain is built from TRBV9 and TRBJ2-1; D gene uncertain. The germline V gene has CDR1 SGDLS and CDR2 YYNGEE. The CDR3 consists of 16 residues. V was pared by 0 bases and J by 0 bases, with 10 bases between. CDR3 nucleotides: TGTGCCAGCAGCGTAGCTGGGCGAGACTCCTACAATGAGCAGTTCTTC. This gives the protein CASSVAGRDSYNEQFF.

Comments on this clone: Different DNA sequences within this sample yield the same CDR3. The chain joins TRBV5-1 to TRBJ1-1; 7 bases line up with TRBD1. The CDR3 is 14 amino acids. Germline CDR1 and CDR2: SGHRS and YFSETQ. The J segment lost 4 bases and the V segment lost 0 bases, leaving 3 bases of the junction unmatched. CDR3 DNA: TGCGCCAGCAGCTTGGGGGCAGGGGGCACTGAAGCTTTCTTT. Translation: CASSLGAGGTEAFF.

The chain is built from TRBV11-2 and TRBJ2-7; the match to TRBD1 covers 7 bases. V was clipped by 5 bases and J by 0 bases; unmatched bases: 7. Germline V gene lookup returns CDR1 SGHAT and CDR2 FQNNGV. The CDR3 sequence is 15 residues long. CDR3 DNA: TGTGCCAGCAGCCCCCGGACAGGTTACTCCTACGAGCAGTACTTC. Amino acids: CASSPRTGYSYEQYF.

This chain connects TRBV4-1 to TRBJ2-7, with 7 bases matching TRBD1. CDR1 and CDR2 (germline): MGHRA, YSYEKL. The CDR3 totals 13 residues. V shed 1 base and J 10 bases; nucleotides not matched to a gene: 7. As DNA, the CDR3 is TGCGCCAGCAGCCAAGCAGAAGGGGGCGTCCAGTACTTC. It is translated as CASSQAEGGVQYF.

V is TRBV30 and J is TRBJ1-1, with unresolved D. Per germline, CDR1 GTSNPN and CDR2 SVGIG (reference sequence). V shed 0 bases and J shed 1 base, with 9 bases lying between them. This CDR3 contains 14 residues. The CDR3 loop is CAWSVRSWNTEAFF. The DNA of the CDR3 is TGTGCCTGGAGTGTACGGTCTTGGAACACTGAAGCTTTCTTT.

The chain joins TRBV5-1 to TRBJ2-1, with 12 bases matching TRBD2. The CDR3 has 15 amino acids. V lost 4 bases and J lost 7; bases outside the gene matches: 6. The germline gives CDR1 SGHRS, CDR2 YFSETQ. Here the CDR3 DNA reads TGCGCCAGCAGCCCGGGACTAGCGGGCAGGAATGAGCAGTTCTTC. This translates into CASSPGLAGRNEQFF.

The gene calls are TRBV19 and TRBJ2-2; unclear D gene. Germline lookup yields CDR1 LNHDA and CDR2 SQIVND (reference sequence). Trimming left V 5 bases short and J 10 bases short, with 17 bases between. The CDR3 extends over 14 amino acids. CDR3: CASSLPTSMAELFF. The CDR3, as DNA: TGTGCCAGTAGTTTACCGACTTCTATGGCGGAGCTGTTTTTT.

The chain recombines TRBV9 with TRBJ1-6; 9 bases line up with TRBD1. V lost 0 bases and J lost 4; bases outside the gene matches: 5. Germline lookup yields CDR1 SGDLS and CDR2 YYNGEE. CDR3 length: 17 amino acids. CDR3 protein: CASSVGEQGAYNSPLHF. In nucleotides, the CDR3 is TGTGCCAGCAGCGTAGGGGAACAGGGGGCTTATAATTCACCCCTCCACTTT.

The V and J genes are TRBV13 and TRBJ2-7, with TRBD2 identical over 11 bases. J gave up 7 bases and V 5 bases, and 13 bases lay outside the gene matches. Per the germline V gene, CDR1 is PRHDT and CDR2 is FYEKMQ (reference sequence). The CDR3 sequence is 16 residues long. CDR3 coding DNA: TGTGCCAGCAGCCGCACACTAGCGGGGGCTTCTCGGGAGCAGTACTTC. The encoded protein is CASSRTLAGASREQYF.

The rearrangement uses TRBV25-1 and TRBJ2-1; 11 positions match TRBD2. The ends lost 8 bases at V and 3 bases at J; junction bases unmatched: 3. Germline values: CDR1 MGHDK, CDR2 SYGVNS. The CDR3 runs 14 residues. The CDR3 is CASRLAGNYNEQFF. For the CDR3, the DNA is TGTGCCAGCCGACTAGCGGGAAACTACAATGAGCAGTTCTTC.

V and J are TRBV19 and TRBJ1-4, with no clear D. Germline V gives CDR1 LNHDA, CDR2 SQIVND (reference sequence). CDR3 length equals 15 residues. V lost 7 bases, J lost 6 bases, and 18 bases lay in between. This chain's CDR3 is CASTATSGLDEKLFF. The CDR3 DNA is TGTGCCAGTACCGCGACTTCCGGACTTGATGAAAAACTGTTTTTT.

The V call is TRBV6-1, the J call TRBJ1-5, with a weak D call TRBD1 (6 bases). The ends were cut back, 6 bases at V and 5 bases at J, with 11 bases in the middle. Germline CDR1 MNHNS, CDR2 SASEGT. The CDR3 sequence is 13 residues long. CDR3 nucleotide sequence: TGTGCCAGCAGACCGACAGGCCATCAGCCCCAGCATTTT. Its translation is CASRPTGHQPQHF.

The V and J genes are TRBV30 and TRBJ2-3, with D possibly being TRBD2 (5 bases). V was pared by 1 base and J by 0 bases, with 11 bases between. Germline-derived CDR1 and CDR2 are GTSNPN and SVGIG (reference sequence). The CDR3 sequence is 15 residues long. CDR3 nucleotides: TGTGCCTGGAGTGAGGGAGTACTAAGCACAGATACGCAGTATTTT. Its protein is CAWSEGVLSTDTQYF.